This T cell receptor beta chain derives from a study of blood T cells in healthy people across ages. Concerning this clonotype: Its antigen is still unknown.

Study observations and caveats: Per million T cells, TCR beta diversity dropped roughly linearly as age increased. Correlation between TCR beta diversity and naive T cell percentage was strong. Because sorting was not performed, PBMCs prevented conclusive naive versus antigen-experienced comparison.

V lost 2 bases and J 0 bases, leaving 11 bases between the germline ends. This CDR3 region has 15 residues. CDR1 is DFQATT and CDR2 is SNEGSKA in the germline V gene (reference sequence). A second roughly 6 to 11 cycle PCR used barcoded and J-beta primers. In TCRdb, the 5' RACE reads were re-called with MiXCR into one record per CDR3 protein. The table includes around 780,000 distinct CDR3 sequences, around 50% detected once. The rearrangement links TRBV20-1 to TRBJ1-5, with D hard to call. The sequence was collected from a man aged 40-49 years in good health. The specimen sequenced was blood. CDR3 DNA sequence: TGCAGTGCTAGAACCCCGACGGGTAGCAATCAGCCCCAGCATTTT. This sequence encodes CSARTPTGSNQPQHF.